This TCR beta chain originates from a study of cytomegalovirus exposure and HLA in healthy donors. V lost 2 bases and J 5 bases, leaving 14 bases between the germline ends. This CDR3 comprises 15 residues. CDR1 is LNHNV, CDR2 YYDKDF, per germline (reference sequence). This clone was recorded a few times. The PCR was carried out with 60 Vbeta primers and 13 Jbeta primers. Profiled with immunoSEQ multiplex PCR; TCRdb holds only in-frame clones, not every one. The table includes approximately 150,000 clones, 65% to 80% detected once. The J gene is TRBJ2-3, the V gene TRBV15; TRBD2 might be the D (5 bases). Sequenced: PBMCs. This receptor was obtained from a man between 18 and 35 years old in good health and CMV-seropositive. CDR3 in amino acids: CATSRSAGEIDTQYF. The DNA of the CDR3 is TGTGCCACCAGCAGAAGTGCGGGTGAAATAGATACGCAGTATTTT.